Shown below are 22 T cell receptor beta chains from a single sample sequenced in a study of cytomegalovirus exposure and HLA in healthy donors. Primers included in the PCR were 60 Vbeta and 13 Jbeta primers. Using immunoSEQ multiplex PCR, the repertoire was profiled, and TCRdb retains in-frame clones only, with some absent. The table records approximately 190,000 clones, 80% to 85% of them present only once. The sample was PBMCs. The receptors here all came from a woman under 30 in good health and CMV-seronegative.

The chain's CDR3 is CSVVWGGHSYEQYF. For the CDR3, the DNA is TGCAGCGTTGTTTGGGGGGGGCACTCCTACGAGCAGTACTTC. The chain has TRBV29-1 and TRBJ2-7, with D maybe TRBD2 (7 bases). This CDR3 region has 14 residues. Germline-derived CDR1 and CDR2 are SQVTM and ANQGSEA. The germline V and J ends were trimmed by 4 bases and 0 bases, with 13 bases remaining between them.

As for this clone: This specimen includes other DNA sequences encoding the same CDR3. The CDR3 DNA reads as TGCGCCAGCAGCTTGGGACAGATCCAAGAGACCCAGTACTTC. This gives the protein CASSLGQIQETQYF. The chain uses TRBV5-1 and TRBJ2-5; D may be TRBD1 (5 bases). The germline CDR1 and CDR2 sequences are SGHRS and YFSETQ. Trimming removed 0 bases from V and 1 base from J, with 7 bases in between. The CDR3 has 14 amino acids.

The genes are TRBV29-1 and TRBJ1-2; TRBD1 matches at 12 bases. The V and J ends lost 5 bases and 8 bases, in that order; junction bases with no gene match: 9. CDR3 length: 14 amino acids. Germline CDR1 reads SQVTM; CDR2 reads ANQGSEA. The CDR3 DNA follows: TGCAGCGTTCGCCCGGGACAGGGGGCCGGGGGCTACACCTTC. It is translated as CSVRPGQGAGGYTF.

The table lists this clone with a count of one. The chain uses TRBV5-3 and TRBJ2-5, with D perhaps matching TRBD2 (6 bases). TRBV5-3 carries the ORF label, with uncertain function. Trimming left V 10 bases short and J 2 bases short, with 24 bases between. The CDR3 consists of 16 residues. CDR3 amino acids: CAFPSGRGGPQETQYF. Here the CDR3 DNA reads TGTGCCTTTCCCTCCGGGCGGGGCGGCCCTCAAGAGACCCAGTACTTC.

The genes are TRBV6-5 and TRBJ2-1; TRBD1 is a possible D gene (5 bases). Germline V lookup: CDR1 MNHEY, CDR2 SVGAGI. The CDR3 is 14 residues long. Deletions cut 4 bases from V and 4 bases from J, with 11 bases between. The CDR3 protein is CASSLQATYNEQFF. The CDR3 region has the DNA TGTGCCAGCAGTTTACAGGCCACTTACAATGAGCAGTTCTTC.

The V call is TRBV11-2, the J call TRBJ1-4; unclear D gene. The CDR3 consists of 12 residues. CDR1 and CDR2 from the germline V gene are SGHAT and FQNNGV. V lost 2 bases, J lost 15 bases, and 13 bases lay in between. The CDR3 DNA sequence: TGTGCCAGCAGCTTACATAGCGGTTTGGTGTTTTTT. Protein product: CASSLHSGLVFF.

The CDR3, as DNA: TGTGCCAGCAGGGGGGGGGCCAATGAGCAGTTCTTC. It yields the protein CASRGGANEQFF. The chain couples TRBV25-1 to TRBJ2-1; D is perhaps TRBD2 (7 bases). CDR3 length equals 12 residues. Trimming left V 6 bases short and J 6 bases short, with 9 bases between. The V gene's germline CDR1 is MGHDK and CDR2 SYGVNS.

The V call is TRBV4-1, the J call TRBJ2-7; 8 bases map to TRBD1. Losses at the gene ends were 5 bases for V and 3 bases for J; bases not matched to a gene: 6. Germline CDR1 MGHRA, CDR2 YSYEKL. The CDR3 loop spans 14 amino acids. The CDR3, as DNA: TGCGCCAGCAGCGGAACAGGGGGAGACTACGAGCAGTACTTC. This encodes CASSGTGGDYEQYF.

V usage is TRBV2 and J usage is TRBJ1-4; TRBD1 matches at 7 bases. The ends lost 4 bases at V and 1 base at J; junction bases unmatched: 0. The CDR3 contains 14 residues. Germline CDR1 is SNHLY and CDR2 is FYNNEI. CDR3 residues: CASSGQGTNEKLFF. The CDR3 bases are TGTGCCAGCAGTGGACAGGGAACTAATGAAAAACTGTTTTTT. Drawing the rest from reference TRBV2 and TRBJ1-4, the complete variable domain is EPEVTQTPSHQVTQMGQEVILRCVPISNHLYFYWYRQILGQKVEFLVSFYNNEISEKSEIFDDQFSVERPDGSNFTLKIRSTKLEDSAMYFCASSGQGTNEKLFFGSGTQLSVL.

The chain links TRBV11-2 to TRBJ1-2; 8 bases align to TRBD1. The germline gives CDR1 SGHAT, CDR2 FQNNGV. The CDR3 runs 16 residues. Trimming at V came to 4 bases and at J to 8 bases, leaving 15 bases not matched to a gene. The CDR3 spells CASSSPSQGGSGGYTF. The CDR3 region has the DNA TGTGCCAGCAGCTCGCCTTCACAGGGGGGCTCAGGAGGCTACACCTTC. The whole variable domain, filled in from reference TRBV11-2 and TRBJ1-2, reads EAGVAQSPRYKIIEKRQSVAFWCNPISGHATLYWYQQILGQGPKLLIQFQNNGVVDDSQLPKDRFSAERLKGVDSTLKIQPAKLEDSAVYLCASSSPSQGGSGGYTFGSGTRLTVV.

The rearrangement uses TRBV13 and TRBJ1-6; D is unresolved. Germline V lookup: CDR1 PRHDT, CDR2 FYEKMQ (reference sequence). With 5 bases removed from V and 0 bases from J, the gap between germline ends came to 11 bases. The CDR3 consists of 16 residues. The CDR3 is CASSTSPGSYNSPLHF. The CDR3 bases are TGTGCCAGCAGCACGTCCCCGGGCTCCTATAATTCACCCCTCCACTTT.

The genes are TRBV29-1 and TRBJ1-1; a weak D match, TRBD1 (5 bases). Germline V gene data show CDR1 as SQVTM and CDR2 as ANQGSEA. This CDR3 spans 12 amino acids. Trimming removed 4 bases from V and 4 bases from J, with 10 bases in between. The chain's CDR3 is CSVVVTATEAFF. CDR3 bases: TGCAGCGTTGTAGTGACAGCCACTGAAGCTTTCTTT.

The chain carries TRBV28 and TRBJ2-7, with 9 bases lining up with TRBD2. The CDR3 loop spans 15 amino acids. The germline V gene encodes CDR1 MDHEN and CDR2 SYDVKM. Trimming at V came to 6 bases and at J to 2 bases, leaving 8 bases not matched to a gene. In DNA, the CDR3 is TGTGCCAGCAGGCTCACTAGCGGGCCTCCCTACGAGCAGTACTTC. It specifies CASRLTSGPPYEQYF. The full variable domain, rest sourced from reference TRBV28 and TRBJ2-7, is DVKVTQSSRYLVKRTGEKVFLECVQDMDHENMFWYRQDPGLGLRLIYFSYDVKMKEKGDIPEGYSVSREKKERFSLILESASTNQTSMYLCASRLTSGPPYEQYFGPGTRLTVT.

The gene calls are TRBV25-1 and TRBJ2-7, with D perhaps TRBD2 (5 bases). V was shortened by 3 bases and J by 3 bases, with 6 bases between the two germline ends. The CDR3 runs 12 residues. Germline values: CDR1 MGHDK, CDR2 SYGVNS. The CDR3 DNA sequence: TGTGCCAGCAGTGACGGGGTCTACGAGCAGTACTTC. It yields the protein CASSDGVYEQYF.

V and J are TRBV28 and TRBJ2-7; 12 bases are a match to TRBD2. This CDR3 has 17 amino acids. Germline CDR1 is MDHEN and CDR2 is SYDVKM. V lost 6 bases and J lost 6; bases outside the gene matches: 15. Written as DNA, the CDR3 is TGTGCCAGCAGCTACTATGACATGACTAGCGGGAGTGGCGAGCAGTACTTC. It translates to CASSYYDMTSGSGEQYF.

This clone was seen a few times. V usage is TRBV9 and J usage is TRBJ1-2; D gene uncertain. Germline values: CDR1 SGDLS, CDR2 YYNGEE. The V and J ends lost 0 bases and 0 bases respectively, with 9 bases between them. The CDR3 covers 15 residues. The CDR3 region has the DNA TGTGCCAGCAGCGTAGGTGGAGATACTAACTATGGCTACACCTTC. Its protein product is CASSVGGDTNYGYTF.

The gene calls are TRBV27 and TRBJ1-1; 9 bases match TRBD1. CDR3 length: 16 amino acids. The V segment lost 4 bases and the J segment 4 bases; nucleotides outside the gene matches: 10. CDR1 MNHEY and CDR2 SMNVEV come from the germline V gene (reference sequence). The CDR3 region is CASSYRSGQGFTEAFF. In DNA, the CDR3 is TGTGCCAGCAGTTATAGATCGGGACAGGGTTTCACTGAAGCTTTCTTT.

The chain employs TRBV19 and TRBJ1-1; 11 nucleotides align to TRBD1. Germline CDR1 reads LNHDA; CDR2 reads SQIVND (reference sequence). J was trimmed by 4 bases and V by 1 base; bases with no gene match: 14. The CDR3 has 19 amino acids. CDR3 nucleotide sequence: TGTGCCAGTAGTATAGGATCCGCGCCCAGGACAGGGGGCGGCACTGAAGCTTTCTTT. Its translation: CASSIGSAPRTGGGTEAFF. Using reference TRBV19 and TRBJ1-1 for the parts outside the CDR3, the full variable domain is DGGITQSPKYLFRKEGQNVTLSCEQNLNHDAMYWYRQDPGQGLRLIYYSQIVNDFQKGDIAEGYSVSREKKESFPLTVTSAQKNPTAFYLCASSIGSAPRTGGGTEAFFGQGTRLTVV.

V is TRBV7-9 and J is TRBJ1-5, with TRBD1 matching 7 bases. The CDR3 is made up of 13 amino acids. The germline CDR1 and CDR2 sequences are SEHNR and FQNEAQ (reference sequence). Trimming cost V 4 bases and J 7 bases; bases outside gene matches: 4. CDR3 loop: CASSWGQSQPQHF. Here the CDR3 DNA reads TGTGCCAGCAGCTGGGGACAGTCCCAGCCCCAGCATTTT.

The CDR3, as DNA: TGCGCCAACCCAGGACAGCCCTATGGCTACACCTTC. Protein: CANPGQPYGYTF. The V call is TRBV5-1, the J call TRBJ1-2; a possible D gene is TRBD1 (6 bases). The CDR3 contains 12 residues. V was shortened by 9 bases and J by 4 bases, with 13 bases between the two germline ends. Germline assignment: CDR1 SGHRS and CDR2 YFSETQ.

The chain combines TRBV2 with TRBJ1-1; a weak D match, TRBD1 (6 bases). The V end was cut by 11 bases, the J end by 1 base, with 20 bases between. In germline, CDR1 is SNHLY, CDR2 FYNNEI. This CDR3 has 15 amino acids. CDR3: CAVRPWTVTNTEAFF. The CDR3 coding sequence is TGTGCCGTCCGCCCCTGGACAGTAACGAACACTGAAGCTTTCTTT.

Only one count was recorded for this clone. The chain combines TRBV7-2 with TRBJ2-1, with D perhaps TRBD1 (6 bases). The CDR3 is 16 residues long. Germline V gene data show CDR1 as SGHTA and CDR2 as FQGNSA. Trimming took off 5 bases at V and 6 bases at J, with 20 bases between the two ends. CDR3 amino acids: CASSPPGVTMVNEQFF. The CDR3 coding sequence is TGTGCCAGCAGCCCCCCAGGGGTCACGATGGTCAATGAGCAGTTCTTC.